These T cell receptor beta chains were read from a single sample in a study of OX40 agonist ivuxolimab in advanced cancers. Here immunoSEQ multiplex PCR was the method, and the copy in TCRdb shows in-frame clones only, minus some. The sample yields 60,000 or so clones, about 92% seen once. Source: CD4+ or CD8+ T cells sorted from blood, taken in a trial of the OX40 agonist ivuxolimab. These receptors came from an adult with an advanced solid tumor such as melanoma, head and neck, liver or kidney cancer. CDR3s include the opening cysteine and the closing phenylalanine or tryptophan. A D gene is named only where the DNA matches it firmly. Clone size appears in some rows only: once, few, many, or a class for an expanded clone.

j_gene	v_gene	d_gene	abundance	CDR3nt	CDR3aa
TRBJ2-3	TRBV4-1	.	.	TGCGCCAGCAGCCAAGTATTTGCGGGAACAGATACGCAGTATTTT	CASSQVFAGTDTQYF
TRBJ2-2	TRBV27	.	.	TGTGCCAGCAGTTTAAGGCGGCTGGACACCGGGGAGCTGTTTTTT	CASSLRRLDTGELFF
TRBJ2-2	TRBV7-6	.	.	TGTGCCAGCAGCTTAGGGACCGGGGAGCTGTTTTTT	CASSLGTGELFF
TRBJ1-5	TRBV25-1	.	.	TGTGCCAGCAGTGAAGCCGGAGGAGGTCAGCCCCAGCATTTT	CASSEAGGGQPQHF
TRBJ2-2	TRBV2	.	once	TGTGCCAGCAGTGAAGTGCTAGTCCCCGGGGAGCTGTTTTTT	CASSEVLVPGELFF
TRBJ2-6	TRBV7-7	TRBD1	.	TGTGCCAGCAGCTTAGCGCCGTGGACAGGGGCAAACTCTGGGGCCAACGTCCTGACTTTC	CASSLAPWTGANSGANVLTF
TRBJ2-5	TRBV2	TRBD2	.	TGTGCCAGCCGACTAGCGGGCACCCAAGAGACCCAGTACTTC	CASRLAGTQETQYF
TRBJ2-1	TRBV19	TRBD1	once	TGTGCCAGTAGTGAGGGACAGGGACCGTATGAGCAGTTCTTC	CASSEGQGPYEQFF
TRBJ2-7	TRBV4-1	.	.	TGCGCCAGCAGCCAAGCAACTAGCACTTCATACGAGCAGTACTTC	CASSQATSTSYEQYF
TRBJ1-3	TRBV6-6	.	.	TGTGCCAGCAGCTATGACCCAAACACCATATATTTT	CASSYDPNTIYF
TRBJ1-1	TRBV27	TRBD1	.	TGTGCCAGCAGTTTCGACAGGGGGAACACTGAAGCTTTCTTT	CASSFDRGNTEAFF
TRBJ2-1	TRBV30	TRBD2	.	TGTGCCTGGAGTCAGCGGGAGCGATACAATGAGCAGTTCTTC	CAWSQRERYNEQFF
TRBJ2-1	TRBV5-6	.	.	TGTGCCAGCAGCTTTGGAGCCAATGAGCAGTTCTTC	CASSFGANEQFF
TRBJ1-5	TRBV19	.	.	TGTGCCAGTCGGAAACCCCGGGACTTGAATCAGCCCCAGCATTTT	CASRKPRDLNQPQHF
TRBJ2-4	TRBV2	.	.	TGTGCCAGCAGTGCCGGACAGGGAGGGGGAGGGCCAAATCAGTACTTC	CASSAGQGGGGPNQYF
TRBJ2-5	TRBV7-9	.	.	TGTGCCAGCAGCCCTACCATGCCCGACGAGCAAGAGACCCAGTACTTC	CASSPTMPDEQETQYF
TRBJ1-3	TRBV21-1	.	once	TGTGCCAGCAGTCTCCTGCTACAACACGCACGAAACACCATATATTTT	CASSLLLQHARNTIYF
TRBJ2-5	TRBV7-3	.	many	TGTGCCAGCAGCTTAATGGGGCTGGGAGAGACCCAGTACTTC	CASSLMGLGETQYF
TRBJ1-3	TRBV7-6	TRBD1	.	TGTGCCAGCAGCTTAGGCGACAGGGTATCCTACTCTGGAAACACCATATATTTT	CASSLGDRVSYSGNTIYF
TRBJ1-2	TRBV30	.	.	TGTGCCTGTCCTTTCCGCAGGGCCAACTATGGCTACACCTTC	CACPFRRANYGYTF
TRBJ2-7	TRBV4-2	TRBD2	.	TGTGCCAGCAGCCAAGATAGTAGGACTAGCGGAGTCTACGAGCAGTACTTC	CASSQDSRTSGVYEQYF
TRBJ2-3	TRBV4-1	TRBD2	once	TGCGCCAGCAGCCAAGTGGTAGCGGGAGCCGAGGATACGCAGTATTTT	CASSQVVAGAEDTQYF